The TCR beta chain under discussion was sequenced for a study of CD8+ T cells in alopecia areata (dated by TCRdb to the late 2010s). For the wider study: The treated patients, all with moderate-to-severe alopecia areata, were enrolled in an open-label pilot trial of oral tofacitinib given at 5 to 10 mg twice daily. Patients stayed on tofacitinib for 6 to 18 months and then had 6 months of follow-up off drug so that delayed response and recurrence could be assessed. To study T cell clonal expansion in alopecia areata, the researchers applied high-throughput TCRbeta sequencing to both the C3H/HeJ mouse model and human patients. In humans, TCRbeta sequencing was performed on scalp tissue and on sorted CD4+ and CD8+ peripheral blood T cells from healthy controls and from patients with patchy or totalis/universalis alopecia areata. Tofacitinib-treated patients had biopsies at baseline and at 4 and 24 weeks of treatment, with a later scalp biopsy in several patients. Scalp clonality was compared across normal scalp (n=4), patchy alopecia areata scalp (n=8), and alopecia totalis/universalis scalp (n=8). RNA came from the PAXgene miRNA kit for fixed scalp, the miRNeasy kit for PBMCs, and the RNeasy kit for mouse skin. TCRbeta CDR3 regions were amplified by immunoSEQ multiplex PCR using 35 Vbeta forward and 13 Jbeta reverse primers.

What the authors observed across the whole study: Compared with mice, TCR sequences shared between patients were less clear, possibly partly because of HLA diversity across the patient population. Compared with normal scalp, lesional scalp had higher clonality and more expanded CD8+ clones, particularly in alopecia totalis/universalis, a pattern that suggests antigenic drive. Scalp TCR repertoire analysis is complicated because resident alphabeta T cells in normal human skin are also sequenced, whereas mouse skin is dominated by gammadelta T cells.

CDR1 MNHEY and CDR2 SMNVEV were looked up in the germline V gene (reference sequence). The CDR3 numbers 16 residues from cysteine through phenylalanine. The only DNA kept is the CDR3, 48 bases in frame from the first base. The germline V and J ends show losses of 5 bases and 3 bases respectively, and no gene match explains 13 bases of the junction. The library relied on the immunoSEQ multiplex PCR assay. RNA was extracted from all samples and reverse transcribed into cDNA as template for TCR sequencing. SuperScript III was used for first-strand cDNA synthesis, primed with a 2:1 mix of oligo-dT and random hexamers. A synthetic immune receptor repertoire was used to measure amplification bias, and any remaining bias was corrected computationally. Per the original workflow: Raw reads were preprocessed for error removal, and CDR3 was defined according to IMGT conventions as running from the conserved cysteine to phenylalanine. To get clonality, Shannon entropy was normalized by log2 of the number of productive unique TCRs and the result was subtracted from 1. Whether each scalp clone was CD4 or CD8 was inferred by checking scalp TCRbeta sequences against the CD4 and CD8 repertoires from sorted blood. The immuneACCESS repertoire file appears here via TCRdb, limited to in-frame rearrangements. These files lack a portion of the clones; in checked studies, under half of the deficit traces to unresolved V genes, and the cause of the others is not known. V and J calls and clone size come straight from that table; D and trimming were deduced from the DNA. The sample profile shows 130,000 to 150,000 clones; about half of them were found once. The ten largest clones capture less than 1% of the sample.

In the case of this clone: Its antigen has not been determined. The input lacks base qualities; no much larger clone sits a single base away.

In the paper's terms, the time point label means: baseline before oral tofacitinib. Peripheral blood and lesional scalp punch biopsies were obtained from patients with alopecia areata. PBMCs were isolated by density centrifugation and stained for CD3, CD4 and CD8, and CD4+ and CD8+ T cells were sorted on a FACSAria. Sequenced material: CD4+ T cells sorted from blood, taken at week 0. The receptor chain draws on TRBV27 and TRBJ2-7, with TRBD1 matching 7 junction bases. This TCR was recovered from a human donor with alopecia areata. The CDR3 region has the sequence CASSRGPGQTGYEQYF. The sequenced DNA: TGTGCCAGCAGTAGAGGACCGGGACAGACGGGCTACGAGCAGTACTTC.